This TCR beta chain was recorded in a study of cytomegalovirus exposure and HLA in healthy donors. Notes on the study in general: Later analysis identified a missense DCLRE1C variant that was linked to TCR beta V- and J-gene trimming.

Comments on this clone: The antigen is unknown.

J lost 2 bases, V lost 3 bases, and 4 bases had no gene match. The CDR3 length is 16 residues. Germline-derived CDR1 and CDR2 are LNHDA and SQIVND (reference sequence). Use of 60 Vbeta and 13 Jbeta primers characterized the PCR. Only in-frame clones appear in the TCRdb table, and some are missing; sequencing was by immunoSEQ multiplex PCR. The sample carries about 100,000 clones, 74% recorded once. This clonotype originated in a man in his forties or fifties in good health and CMV-seropositive. Specimen: PBMCs. This chain links TRBV19 with TRBJ1-5; 10 bases agree with TRBD1. CDR3 coding DNA: TGTGCCAGTAGTATTGGGGGGACAGGGGGCAATCAGCCCCAGCATTTT. The encoded protein is CASSIGGTGGNQPQHF.